Each of the 12 T cell receptor beta chains below was sequenced from the same sample in a study of T cells after yellow fever vaccination. TCRdb itself ran the 5' RACE reads through MiXCR, one entry per CDR3 protein. Among 400,000 or so distinct CDR3 sequences listed, about 6.2% were seen once. The starting material was PBMCs, obtained 5 days after the yellow fever booster vaccination. The receptors stem from a man aged 30-40 years who received the YFV17D yellow fever vaccine.

The sample holds a few counts of this clonotype. The J gene is TRBJ2-7, the V gene TRBV14, with D possibly matching TRBD2 (6 bases). Trimming pared 3 bases from V and 5 bases from J, leaving 11 bases between. The CDR3 covers 13 residues. Per the germline V gene, CDR1 is SGHDN and CDR2 is FVKESK. The CDR3 reads CASSHSWRDEQYF. The CDR3 DNA reads as TGTGCCAGCAGCCACTCTTGGAGGGACGAGCAGTACTTC.

The chain employs TRBV11-2 and TRBJ2-5; tentative D call: TRBD2 (7 bases). CDR3 length equals 20 residues. Trimming stripped 2 bases from V and 4 bases from J, with 29 bases between. The germline gives CDR1 SGHAT, CDR2 FQNNGV. In nucleotides, the CDR3 is TGTGCCAGCAGCTTATTGGCGCGGGGGCGTCAGCGGGTGGTGAGAGAGACCCAGTACTTC. This gives the protein CASSLLARGRQRVVRETQYF.

There are a few counts of this clonotype. The genes are TRBV3-1 and TRBJ2-3; D is perhaps TRBD1 (5 bases). Germline V lookup: CDR1 LGHDT, CDR2 YNNKEL (reference sequence). This CDR3 contains 14 residues. Deletions cut 8 bases from V and 0 bases from J, with 12 bases between. CDR3 sequence (DNA): TGTGCCAGCGGGGCCTTCTCTAGCACAGATACGCAGTATTTT. Its protein is CASGAFSSTDTQYF.

This clonotype has more than one count but fewer than ten. V and J are TRBV10-3 and TRBJ1-6, with TRBD1 as a possible D gene (6 bases). Trimming removed 2 bases from V and 10 bases from J, with 12 bases in between. This CDR3 is built from 14 residues. Per germline, CDR1 ENHRY and CDR2 SYGVKD. Written as DNA, the CDR3 is TGTGCCATCAGTGAGGCGGCAGGGGACTCACCCCTCCACTTT. Translation gives CAISEAAGDSPLHF.

This clonotype was detected ten times or more. The rearrangement joins TRBV10-1 to TRBJ2-1; perhaps TRBD2 as D (5 bases). Germline lookup yields CDR1 WNHNN and CDR2 SYGVQD (reference sequence). The ends were cut back, 3 bases at V and 6 bases at J, with 15 bases in the middle. The CDR3 runs 15 residues. The CDR3 loop is CASSERTQGSNEQFF. The CDR3 DNA is TGCGCCAGCAGTGAAAGGACTCAAGGGTCCAATGAGCAGTTCTTC.

This chain's CDR3 is CASGHSGLVDGANVLTF. The CDR3 nucleotides read TGTGCCAGCGGTCACTCGGGGCTCGTAGATGGGGCCAACGTCCTGACTTTC. V gene TRBV4-2 combines with J gene TRBJ2-6; tentatively, D is TRBD1 or TRBD2 (5 bases each). Per the germline V gene, CDR1 is LGHNA and CDR2 is YNFKEQ. Trimming cost V 8 bases and J 3 bases, with 20 bases left between them. The CDR3 is made up of 17 amino acids.

The CDR3 DNA follows: TGTGCCAGCGACGGCTCTGGGGCCAACGTCCTGACTTTC. This translates into CASDGSGANVLTF. V is TRBV6-6 and J is TRBJ2-6; no clear D. Germline V gene data show CDR1 as MNHNY and CDR2 as SVGAGI (reference sequence). The CDR3 spans 13 residues. V lost 8 bases and J 0 bases, leaving 5 bases between the germline ends.

This clonotype has at least ten counts. The rearrangement links TRBV12-3 or TRBV12-4 to TRBJ2-7; D is unclear. The CDR3 totals 13 residues. V was pared by 1 base and J by 5 bases, with 9 bases between. The CDR3: CASSLGLNDEQYF. DNA for the CDR3: TGTGCCAGCAGTTTAGGGCTTAACGACGAGCAGTACTTC.

The genes are TRBV6-1 and TRBJ1-1; 7 bases line up with TRBD1. CDR3 length equals 16 residues. Germline CDR1 MNHNS, CDR2 SASEGT. With V trimmed by 5 bases and J by 9 bases, 18 bases remained unmatched. This CDR3 reads CASSTTMDRLLPQAFF. CDR3 coding DNA: TGTGCCAGCAGTACCACCATGGACAGGCTGCTCCCCCAAGCTTTCTTT.

In its sample, this clonotype was seen many times. The chain couples TRBV28 to TRBJ2-4; 9 nucleotides match TRBD1. Germline-derived CDR1 and CDR2 are MDHEN and SYDVKM. The CDR3 is 15 amino acids. The ends lost 7 bases at V and 9 bases at J; junction bases unmatched: 13. CDR3 nucleotide sequence: TGTGCCAGCACCATAGGGGGGACAGGGAGAGGCATTCAGTACTTC. This gives the protein CASTIGGTGRGIQYF.

V usage is TRBV5-1 and J usage is TRBJ2-1; a possible D gene is TRBD2 (6 bases). CDR1 and CDR2 (germline): SGHRS, YFSETQ. The CDR3 spans 15 residues. Trimming pared 5 bases from V and 7 bases from J, leaving 19 bases between. CDR3 region: CASSWDSPGYNEQFF. The CDR3 DNA reads TGCGCCAGCAGTTGGGACTCCCCTGGGTATAATGAGCAGTTCTTC.

This clonotype was observed many times. The V and J genes are TRBV6-2 or TRBV6-3 and TRBJ2-7, with no clear D. V shed 1 base and J shed 1 base, with 11 bases lying between them. From germline, CDR1 is MNHEY and CDR2 SVGEGT. The CDR3 loop spans 15 amino acids. In nucleotides, the CDR3 is TGTGCCAGCAGTTACTGGGCAGGATTGTCCTACGAGCAGTACTTC. As protein: CASSYWAGLSYEQYF.